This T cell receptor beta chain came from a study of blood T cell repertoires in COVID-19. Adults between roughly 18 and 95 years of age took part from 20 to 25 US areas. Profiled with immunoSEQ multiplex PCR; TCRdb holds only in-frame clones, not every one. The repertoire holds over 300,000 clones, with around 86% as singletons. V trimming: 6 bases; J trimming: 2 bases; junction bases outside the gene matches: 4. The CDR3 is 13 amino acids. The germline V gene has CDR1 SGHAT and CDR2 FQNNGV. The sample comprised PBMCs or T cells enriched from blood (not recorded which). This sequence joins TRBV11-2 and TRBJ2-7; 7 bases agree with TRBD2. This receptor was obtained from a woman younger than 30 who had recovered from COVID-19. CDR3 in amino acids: CASRGRAPYEQYF. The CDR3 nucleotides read TGTGCCAGCAGGGGGAGGGCCCCCTACGAGCAGTACTTC.